The present T cell receptor beta chain was sequenced within a study of T cells in Graves' hyperthyroidism and ophthalmopathy. Study-wide results and caveats: Most clonotypes expanded in the thyroid (above 0.001) were also present in blood.

Template material for amplifying TCR beta CDR3 regions consisted of RNA transcripts. During a first-round RT-PCR of the TCR CDR3, the HTBI primer set was used. TCRdb called the multiplex PCR reads again in MiXCR, with one record for every CDR3 protein. Here the sample spans hundreds of thousands of distinct CDR3 sequences, approximately 13% being singletons. Hyperthyroidism in the patients, aged 18 to 65, was newly diagnosed and under 2 months in duration. Germline lookup yields CDR1 SNHLY and CDR2 FYNNEI. The CDR3 length is 15 residues. Trimming took off 4 bases at V and 4 bases at J, with 16 bases between the two ends. This clonotype was detected many times. What it binds is not known.

The chain carries TRBV2 and TRBJ1-1; D unresolved. The sample comprised blood. This TCR derives from a woman in her late teens or twenties with Graves' hyperthyroidism. This CDR3 reads CASSGEMISGTEAFF. CDR3 nucleotide sequence: TGTGCCAGCAGTGGTGAAATGATTTCGGGCACTGAAGCTTTCTTT.